This TCR beta chain was observed in a study of T cell responses to AZD1222 COVID-19 vaccine. Findings of the study overall: Spike was spanned by vaccine-associated CD4 TCRs, with dominance at 160-218 and 743-854. Among the donors, most were white British and more were female, and clonal diversity was possibly underestimated.

In the case of this clone: The antigen is unknown.

Germline V gene sequence: CDR1 SNHLY, CDR2 FYNNEI. CDR3 length: 14 amino acids. V dropped 7 bases and J dropped 1 base, with 13 bases sitting between them. The table came from immunoSEQ multiplex PCR; TCRdb's copy has only in-frame clones and leaves some out. The data contain about 150,000 clones, roughly 90% of them singletons. This rearrangement joins TRBV2 to TRBJ1-1; maybe TRBD1 (5 bases). This clonotype originated in an adult in good health. The sample here was peripheral blood, taken on day 0 of AZD1222 vaccination. This chain's CDR3 is CASTRGEGNTEAFF. Here the CDR3 DNA reads TGTGCCAGCACCCGGGGGGAGGGGAACACTGAAGCTTTCTTT. The complete variable domain, with remaining parts taken from reference TRBV2 and TRBJ1-1, reads EPEVTQTPSHQVTQMGQEVILRCVPISNHLYFYWYRQILGQKVEFLVSFYNNEISEKSEIFDDQFSVERPDGSNFTLKIRSTKLEDSAMYFCASTRGEGNTEAFFGQGTRLTVV.